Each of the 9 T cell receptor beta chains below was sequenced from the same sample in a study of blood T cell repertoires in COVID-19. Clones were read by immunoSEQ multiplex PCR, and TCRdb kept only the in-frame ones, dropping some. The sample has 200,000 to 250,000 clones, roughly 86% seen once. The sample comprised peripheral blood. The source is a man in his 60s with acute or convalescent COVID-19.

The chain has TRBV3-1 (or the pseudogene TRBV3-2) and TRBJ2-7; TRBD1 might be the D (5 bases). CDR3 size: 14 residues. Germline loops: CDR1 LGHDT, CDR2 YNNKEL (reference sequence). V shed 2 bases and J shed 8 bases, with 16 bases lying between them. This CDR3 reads CASSQIRAPDQQYF. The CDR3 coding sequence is TGTGCCAGCAGCCAAATCAGGGCCCCAGATCAGCAGTACTTC.

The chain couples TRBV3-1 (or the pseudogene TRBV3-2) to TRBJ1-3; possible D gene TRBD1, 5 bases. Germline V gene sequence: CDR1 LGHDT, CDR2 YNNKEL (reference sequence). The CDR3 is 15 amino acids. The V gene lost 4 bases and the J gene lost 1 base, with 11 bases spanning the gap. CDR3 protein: CASSLGQRSGNTIYF. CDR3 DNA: TGTGCCAGCAGCCTAGGACAAAGGTCTGGAAACACCATATATTTT.

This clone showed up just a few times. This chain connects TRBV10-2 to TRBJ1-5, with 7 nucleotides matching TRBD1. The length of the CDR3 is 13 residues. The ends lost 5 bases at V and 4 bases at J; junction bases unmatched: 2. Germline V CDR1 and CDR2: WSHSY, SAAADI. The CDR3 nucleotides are TGCGCCAGCAGTCGACAGGGTAATCAGCCCCAGCATTTT. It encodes CASSRQGNQPQHF.

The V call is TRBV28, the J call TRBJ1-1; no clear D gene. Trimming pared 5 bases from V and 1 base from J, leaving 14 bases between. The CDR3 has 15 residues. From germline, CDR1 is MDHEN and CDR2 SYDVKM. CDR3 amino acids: CASSVRLGRNTEAFF. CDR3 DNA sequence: TGTGCCAGCAGTGTTAGACTTGGGAGGAACACTGAAGCTTTCTTT.

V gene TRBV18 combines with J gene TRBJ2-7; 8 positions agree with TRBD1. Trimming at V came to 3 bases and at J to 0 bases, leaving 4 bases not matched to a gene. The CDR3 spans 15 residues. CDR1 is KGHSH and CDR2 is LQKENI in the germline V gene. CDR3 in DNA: TGTGCCAGCTCACCCGGACAGGGAGTCTCCTACGAGCAGTACTTC. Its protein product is CASSPGQGVSYEQYF.

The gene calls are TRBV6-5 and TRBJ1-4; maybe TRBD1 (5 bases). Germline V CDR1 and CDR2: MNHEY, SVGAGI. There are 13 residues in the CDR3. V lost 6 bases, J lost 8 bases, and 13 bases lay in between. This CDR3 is CASRTDPGEKLFF. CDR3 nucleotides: TGTGCCAGCAGGACAGATCCAGGGGAAAAACTGTTTTTT.

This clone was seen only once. The CDR3 loop is CASSQDERLVAGELFF. Written as DNA, the CDR3 is TGCGCCAGCAGCCAAGATGAGAGACTAGTCGCCGGGGAGCTGTTTTTT. This sequence joins TRBV4-1 and TRBJ2-2; possible D gene TRBD2, 6 bases. CDR1 MGHRA and CDR2 YSYEKL come from the germline V gene. The CDR3 covers 16 residues. V lost 0 bases and J lost 6, with 14 bases in between.

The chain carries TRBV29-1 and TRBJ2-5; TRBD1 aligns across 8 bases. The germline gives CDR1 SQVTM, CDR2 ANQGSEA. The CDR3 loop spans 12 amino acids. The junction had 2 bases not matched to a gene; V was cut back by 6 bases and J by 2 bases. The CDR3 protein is CSVTGGQETQYF. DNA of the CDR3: TGCAGCGTCACAGGGGGACAAGAGACCCAGTACTTC.

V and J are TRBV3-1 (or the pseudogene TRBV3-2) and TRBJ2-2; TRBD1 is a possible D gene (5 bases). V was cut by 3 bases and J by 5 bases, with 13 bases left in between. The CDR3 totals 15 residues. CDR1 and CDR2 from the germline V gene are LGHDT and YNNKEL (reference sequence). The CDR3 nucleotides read TGTGCCAGCAGCCAGGGCCTGACAGAGACCGGGGAGCTGTTTTTT. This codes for CASSQGLTETGELFF.